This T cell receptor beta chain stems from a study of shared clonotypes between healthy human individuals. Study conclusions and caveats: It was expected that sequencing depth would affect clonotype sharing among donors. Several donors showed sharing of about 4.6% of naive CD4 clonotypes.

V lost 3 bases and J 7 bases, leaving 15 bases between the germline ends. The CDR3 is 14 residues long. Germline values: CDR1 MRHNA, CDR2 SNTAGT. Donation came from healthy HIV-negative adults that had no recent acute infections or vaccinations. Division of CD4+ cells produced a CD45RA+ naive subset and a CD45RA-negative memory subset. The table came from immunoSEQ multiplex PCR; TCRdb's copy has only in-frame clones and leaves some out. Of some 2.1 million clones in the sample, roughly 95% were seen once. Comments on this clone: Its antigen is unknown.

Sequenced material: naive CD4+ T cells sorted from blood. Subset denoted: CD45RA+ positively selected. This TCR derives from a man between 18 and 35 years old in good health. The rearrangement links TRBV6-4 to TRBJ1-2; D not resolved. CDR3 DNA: TGTGCCAGCAGTGAGAAGGACTTCCGAGGTGGCTACACCTTC. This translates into CASSEKDFRGGYTF.